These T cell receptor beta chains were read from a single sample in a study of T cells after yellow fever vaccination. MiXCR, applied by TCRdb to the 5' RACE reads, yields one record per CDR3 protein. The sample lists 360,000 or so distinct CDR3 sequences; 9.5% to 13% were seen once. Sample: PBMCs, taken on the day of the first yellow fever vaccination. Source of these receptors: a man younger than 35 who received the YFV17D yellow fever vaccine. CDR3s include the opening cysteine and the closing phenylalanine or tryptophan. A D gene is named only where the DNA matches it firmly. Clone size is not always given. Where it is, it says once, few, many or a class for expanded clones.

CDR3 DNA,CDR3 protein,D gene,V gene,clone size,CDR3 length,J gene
TGTGCCATCAGTGAGTCAAGGTATAGCAATCAGCCCCAGCATTTT,CAISESRYSNQPQHF,NA,TRBV10-3,few,15,TRBJ1-5
TGTGCCAGCAGCCAAGATCAGTCTACAGGGTTATTCTCCTACGAGCAGTACTTC,CASSQDQSTGLFSYEQYF,NA,TRBV3-1,many,18,TRBJ2-7
TGTGCCAGCAGCTTCCAGGGGGGTATTGAGTCCCAGTACTTC,CASSFQGGIESQYF,NA,TRBV7-9,NA,14,TRBJ2-5
TGTGCCAGCAGTTTAGTTGGATTTGGTGGCTACACCTTC,CASSLVGFGGYTF,NA,TRBV12-3/TRBV12-4,many,13,TRBJ1-2
TGCAGCCCCCTCCGGGTGAACACTGAAGCTTTCTTT,CSPLRVNTEAFF,NA,TRBV29-1,NA,12,TRBJ1-1
TGTGCCAGCAGCTATTGGGGAACACACACTGCTAGCAGGACAGATACGCAGTATTTT,CASSYWGTHTASRTDTQYF,NA,TRBV6-5,few,19,TRBJ2-3
TGTGCCAGCAGTCCCCAGGGGGCGTTCAGTCAGCCCCAGCATTTT,CASSPQGAFSQPQHF,TRBD1,TRBV12-3/TRBV12-4,NA,15,TRBJ1-5
TGCGCCAGCGCCCCGGGACCGACAAACACTGAAGCTTTCTTT,CASAPGPTNTEAFF,NA,TRBV5-1,NA,14,TRBJ1-1
TGTGCCAGCAGACCCACTAGAATAGAGACCCAGTACTTC,CASRPTRIETQYF,NA,TRBV11-2,NA,13,TRBJ2-5
TGTGCCAGCAGTCCAGGGGTGACCTACGAGCAGTACTTC,CASSPGVTYEQYF,NA,TRBV6-1,NA,13,TRBJ2-7
TGTGCCAGCAGCTTAGCCCCTTATCAGCCCCAGCATTTT,CASSLAPYQPQHF,NA,TRBV7-9,few,13,TRBJ1-5
TGCAGTGCTACACAGGGAAGTGGGGCCAACGTCCTGACTTTC,CSATQGSGANVLTF,NA,TRBV20-1,many,14,TRBJ2-6
TGCGCCAGCGCCTGGAGGTCAGGGGGGAACACTGAAGCTTTCTTT,CASAWRSGGNTEAFF,TRBD1,TRBV5-1,NA,15,TRBJ1-1
TGTGCCAGCAGTTCGAGTGGAGGGGAGAGGACTGAAGCTTTCTTT,CASSSSGGERTEAFF,NA,TRBV12-3/TRBV12-4,many,15,TRBJ1-1
TGTGCCAGCAGAAAAGGAAGAAGTGGAACTGAAGCTTTCTTT,CASRKGRSGTEAFF,NA,TRBV6-5,many,14,TRBJ1-1
TGTGCCACCAGTGAAACGGGACAGCACCAAGAGACCCAGTACTTC,CATSETGQHQETQYF,TRBD1,TRBV24-1,many,15,TRBJ2-5
TGTGCCAGCAGCGACGGCCTCAGGGTTGGAGATACGCAGTATTTT,CASSDGLRVGDTQYF,NA,TRBV7-2,few,15,TRBJ2-3
TGCAGCGTTGGGACAGGGGGCACAGATACGCAGTATTTT,CSVGTGGTDTQYF,TRBD1,TRBV29-1,many,13,TRBJ2-3
TGCGCCAGCAGCCAAGGAAGGCAGGGGAGCTACACCTTC,CASSQGRQGSYTF,NA,TRBV4-1,NA,13,TRBJ1-2
TGCGCCAGCAGCCGTATAGGGACAGGGGGATACACTGAAGCTTTCTTT,CASSRIGTGGYTEAFF,TRBD1,TRBV5-1,many,16,TRBJ1-1
TGTGCCAGCAGCTTAGGAGGACAGGGCGGTAATTCACCCCTCCACTTT,CASSLGGQGGNSPLHF,TRBD1,TRBV7-2,NA,16,TRBJ1-6
TGCAGTGCTAGTAGAGCAGGGCCTAATGAAAAACTGTTTTTT,CSASRAGPNEKLFF,NA,TRBV20-1,NA,14,TRBJ1-4
TGTGCCAGCTCACCACTCACTACTGAAGTTTTCTTT,CASSPLTTEVFF,NA,TRBV18,once,12,TRBJ1-1
TGTGCCAGCAGCCAAGAATCGGGCGGGGGAATAAAAGAGACCCAGTACTTC,CASSQESGGGIKETQYF,TRBD2,TRBV4-2,many,17,TRBJ2-5
TGCGCCAGCATTGGTTGGGGGGCTAGTCAGCCCCAGCATTTT,CASIGWGASQPQHF,NA,TRBV4-3,few,14,TRBJ1-5
TGTGCCAGCAGTTACCCCAGGGAAGGCACAGATACGCAGTATTTT,CASSYPREGTDTQYF,NA,TRBV6-5,NA,15,TRBJ2-3